This T cell receptor beta chain emerged from a study of vaccination and CD4 T cells after COVID-19. About the study: Controls had a CEFX pool, an HIV-1 Nef pool, or no peptide added.

Trimming left V 2 bases short and J 4 bases short, with 5 bases between. The length of the CDR3 is 13 residues. The germline CDR1 and CDR2 sequences are MNHEY and SVGAGI. Details on this clonotype: Its antigen is currently unknown.

Indicated treatment: roughly ten-day PBMC culture with coronavirus spike peptide pools or control peptides (ViraFEST assay). On days 3 and 7, half the medium was swapped for fresh IL-2-containing medium. Cultured CD4+ T cells had their DNA profiled by the Oncomine TCR Beta short-read assay. Each CDR3 protein is one row after TCRdb ran MiXCR on the PCR reads. The sample includes under 25,000 distinct CDR3 sequences, roughly 40% of them seen just once. The V call is TRBV6-5, the J call TRBJ2-2; D is unresolved. The receptor's source is a human donor who had recovered from COVID-19. This sample comprised CD4+ T cells from blood, cultured in vitro, obtained after SARS-CoV-2 vaccination. The CDR3 region is CASSYVPTGELFF. CDR3 bases: TGTGCCAGCAGTTACGTTCCCACCGGGGAGCTGTTTTTT.